The present TCR beta chain was sequenced within a study of T cell responses to AZD1222 COVID-19 vaccine. The V and J ends lost 0 bases and 0 bases respectively, with 12 bases between them. Germline V gene data show CDR1 as GTSNPN and CDR2 as SVGIG (reference sequence). The CDR3 sequence is 16 residues long. Some clones are missing from TCRdb's copy, which holds only in-frame ones; the method was immunoSEQ multiplex PCR. Altogether some 52,000 clones are present, 80% to 90% being singletons, with the ten largest covering 2% to 3%. The chain is built from TRBV30 and TRBJ1-3; D unresolved. This receptor was taken from an adult who received the AZD1222 COVID-19 vaccine. The sequenced sample was peripheral blood, obtained 28 days after the second AZD1222 dose. The CDR3 sequence: CAWSVNAKSSGNTIYF. The CDR3 region has the DNA TGTGCCTGGAGTGTAAACGCCAAGAGCTCTGGAAACACCATATATTTT.